The 23 T cell receptor beta chains presented below share a single source sample, sequenced in a study of T cell repertoires in cytomegalovirus infection. TCRdb used MiXCR to reprocess the reads, holding one entry per CDR3 protein. The repertoire holds some 280,000 distinct CDR3 sequences, around 15% seen once, with roughly 8.7% in the top ten. Sequenced: PBMCs. The receptors stem from a human donor in good health (CMV status not recorded). Some clones in this sample may be carry-over from other donors' samples.

The chain combines TRBV7-6 with TRBJ2-1; TRBD2 matches 9 bases. This CDR3 region has 15 residues. Germline V gene lookup returns CDR1 SGHVS and CDR2 FNYEAQ. Trimming removed 1 base from V and 8 bases from J; junction bases left unmatched: 6. CDR3 protein: CASSLGGLAWHEQFF. CDR3 coding DNA: TGTGCCAGCAGCTTAGGGGGACTAGCCTGGCATGAGCAGTTCTTC.

J is TRBJ2-7 and V is TRBV4-3; 11 nucleotides match TRBD2. The CDR3 is 16 amino acids. In germline, CDR1 is LGHNA, CDR2 YSLEER. The ends lost 1 base at V and 6 bases at J; junction bases unmatched: 8. This CDR3 is CASSQVRLAGLLEQYF. The DNA for the CDR3 is TGCGCCAGCAGCCAAGTTAGACTAGCGGGACTTCTCGAGCAGTACTTC.

Only a few counts were recorded for this clonotype. The chain has TRBV20-1 and TRBJ1-1, with D hard to call. The CDR3 has 14 amino acids. Trimming cost V 1 base and J 4 bases, with 13 bases left between them. In germline, CDR1 is DFQATT, CDR2 SNEGSKA (reference sequence). The CDR3 DNA reads as TGCAGTGCTAGAGTTAGTGGGGTGACCACTGAAGCTTTCTTT. Residues: CSARVSGVTTEAFF.

V is TRBV12-3 or TRBV12-4 and J is TRBJ2-5; 8 nucleotides agree with TRBD2. V dropped 3 bases and J dropped 6; count of bases not matched to a gene: 6. The CDR3 covers 14 residues. CDR3 DNA sequence: TGTGCCAGCAGTTTTCGGGAGGGCCGGCAGACCCAGTACTTC. Its translation is CASSFREGRQTQYF.

The gene calls are TRBV2 and TRBJ2-1; D not certain. The CDR3 sequence is 13 residues long. Trimming shortened V by 3 bases and J by 5 bases, and 8 bases separated the two germline ends. Germline V gene data show CDR1 as SNHLY and CDR2 as FYNNEI. The CDR3 region has the DNA TGTGCCAGCAGTGAGCGGAACAACAATGAGCAGTTCTTC. This translates into CASSERNNNEQFF.

A remark on this clonotype: A much larger clone is a single base away; this may be a read error. The V and J genes are TRBV6-4 and TRBJ2-3, with 11 bases matching TRBD2. Trimming at V came to 2 bases and at J to 4 bases, leaving 2 bases not matched to a gene. The length of the CDR3 is 15 residues. Germline V lookup: CDR1 MRHNA, CDR2 SNTAGT. In DNA, the CDR3 is TGTGCCAGCAGTGACGGGACTAGCGGCGCAGATACGCAGTATTTT. Amino acids: CASSDGTSGADTQYF.

This clonotype appeared a few times. This chain joins TRBV5-4 and TRBJ2-3; 8 bases are shared with TRBD2. CDR1 and CDR2 from the germline V gene are SGHNT and YYREEE (reference sequence). The V segment lost 5 bases and the J segment 1 base; nucleotides outside the gene matches: 3. This CDR3 contains 14 residues. The CDR3 coding sequence is TGTGCCAGCAGGCGTAGCGGGGGCACAGATACGCAGTATTTT. This translates into CASRRSGGTDTQYF. Full variable domain (rest looked up from reference TRBV5-4 and TRBJ2-3): ETGVTQSPTHLIKTRGQQVTLRCSSQSGHNTVSWYQQALGQGPQFIFQYYREEENGRGNFPPRFSGLQFPNYSSELNVNALELDDSALYLCASRRSGGTDTQYFGPGTRLTVL.

This chain uses TRBV10-3 with TRBJ2-3, with D tentatively TRBD2 (5 bases). Germline V gene sequence: CDR1 ENHRY, CDR2 SYGVKD. The CDR3 totals 14 residues. V was cut by 6 bases and J by 0 bases, with 10 bases left in between. DNA for the CDR3: TGTGCCATCAGCCGGGATCTTAGCACAGATACGCAGTATTTT. Translation: CAISRDLSTDTQYF.

This clonotype was seen repeatedly, ten times or more. CDR3 sequence reads: CASSFAPDTQYF. DNA for the CDR3: TGTGCCAGCAGCTTTGCCCCAGATACGCAGTATTTT. The rearrangement uses TRBV7-2 and TRBJ2-3, with unresolved D. This CDR3 has 12 residues. Trimming shortened V by 3 bases and J by 4 bases, and 5 bases separated the two germline ends. Germline V gene sequence: CDR1 SGHTA, CDR2 FQGNSA.

This clonotype was seen only a few times. The V call is TRBV7-9, the J call TRBJ1-1; D is perhaps TRBD1 (5 bases). Between the trimmed V and J ends, which lost 4 bases and 1 base, there was a span of 16 bases. The CDR3 is 16 residues long. Germline CDR1 and CDR2: SEHNR and FQNEAQ (reference sequence). For the CDR3, the DNA is TGTGCCAGCAGCTCGGGGGTTAGGGTACCGAACACTGAAGCTTTCTTT. Amino acid sequence: CASSSGVRVPNTEAFF.

This clonotype was counted ten times or more. This chain connects TRBV6-5 to TRBJ2-6; D is uncertain. Per germline, CDR1 MNHEY and CDR2 SVGAGI. V was cut by 2 bases and J by 2 bases, with 1 base left in between. This CDR3 has 13 amino acids. CDR3 in amino acids: CASSYTGANVLTF. CDR3 in DNA: TGTGCCAGCAGTTACACTGGGGCCAACGTCCTGACTTTC.

About this clonotype: Here the CDR3 omits its conserved ending phenylalanine or tryptophan, so a read error is the likely source. V and J are TRBV5-5 and TRBJ2-7; D call uncertain. The CDR3 has 13 amino acids. Per germline, CDR1 SGHKS and CDR2 YYEKEE (reference sequence). Deletions cut 4 bases from V and 7 bases from J, with 15 bases between. CDR3 DNA: TGTGCCAGCAGCCCCATGACTCAACGGGAGCAGTACTAC. Translating it yields CASSPMTQREQYY.

This clonotype was observed at least ten times. The chain couples TRBV2 to TRBJ1-2; TRBD1 matches at 7 bases. Per germline, CDR1 SNHLY and CDR2 FYNNEI. Trimming cost V 8 bases and J 4 bases; bases outside gene matches: 7. The length of the CDR3 is 13 residues. CDR3 in DNA: TGTGCCAGCGTTACAGGGGTGCTCTATGGCTACACCTTC. Encoded protein: CASVTGVLYGYTF.

This clonotype was seen at least ten times. The rearrangement links TRBV20-1 to TRBJ1-4; D unresolved. This CDR3 is 15 amino acids long. The V gene's germline CDR1 is DFQATT and CDR2 SNEGSKA (reference sequence). Trimming removed 0 bases from V and 3 bases from J, with 11 bases in between. In nucleotides, the CDR3 is TGCAGTGCTAGAGATCGCGCAGAATCTAATGAAAAACTGTTTTTT. Translated, it gives CSARDRAESNEKLFF.

This clonotype is a singleton in its sample. The chain joins TRBV10-2 to TRBJ1-1; D is uncertain. Per the germline V gene, CDR1 is WSHSY and CDR2 is SAAADI. Between the trimmed V and J ends, which lost 2 bases and 11 bases, there was a span of 12 bases. The CDR3 totals 12 residues. In DNA form, the CDR3 reads TGCGCCAGCAGTGAGATGGAACGCGAGGCTTTCTTT. Residues: CASSEMEREAFF.

This chain joins TRBV29-1 and TRBJ2-1, with 11 bases identical to TRBD2. The CDR3 consists of 15 residues. Germline-derived CDR1 and CDR2 are SQVTM and ANQGSEA. The ends lost 7 bases at V and 6 bases at J; junction bases unmatched: 11. This chain's CDR3 is CSGSKGLAGGNEQFF. CDR3 bases: TGCAGCGGATCTAAGGGGCTAGCGGGGGGCAATGAGCAGTTCTTC.

This clonotype was picked up many times. The genes are TRBV28 and TRBJ1-6; the D is unclear. The germline gives CDR1 MDHEN, CDR2 SYDVKM. V was shortened by 6 bases and J by 3 bases, with 12 bases between the two germline ends. The CDR3 runs 15 residues. CDR3 residues: CASSPPGFYNSPLHF. CDR3 sequence (DNA): TGTGCCAGCAGCCCCCCGGGGTTCTATAATTCACCCCTCCACTTT.

V is TRBV5-4 and J is TRBJ2-3; D remains ambiguous. This CDR3 contains 13 residues. The V end was cut by 3 bases, the J end by 5 bases, with 10 bases between. CDR1 is SGHNT, CDR2 YYREEE, per germline (reference sequence). The CDR3, as DNA: TGTGCCAGCAGCTCCCCAGCGAGAGATACGCAGTATTTT. Translation: CASSSPARDTQYF.

This chain connects TRBV6-2 or TRBV6-3 to TRBJ2-3; D gene ambiguous. The CDR3 has 15 amino acids. V gave up 7 bases and J gave up 2 bases, with 16 bases separating them. Germline V lookup: CDR1 MNHEY, CDR2 SVGEGT. In nucleotides, the CDR3 is TGTGCCAGCATAGGCCGGGCTTTCCTCACAGATACGCAGTATTTT. Translating gives CASIGRAFLTDTQYF.

This clonotype was observed many times. The chain links TRBV12-3 or TRBV12-4 to TRBJ2-7; D gene unclear. The CDR3 length is 14 residues. The V end lost 0 bases, the J end lost 1 base, and 7 bases lay between the germline ends. This CDR3 is CASSLALSSYEQYF. CDR3 coding DNA: TGTGCCAGCAGTTTAGCGCTTTCATCCTACGAGCAGTACTTC.

This sequence joins TRBV20-1 and TRBJ1-5; D may be TRBD1 (6 bases). This CDR3 spans 12 amino acids. The V and J ends lost 6 bases and 6 bases respectively, with 12 bases between them. Germline V gene lookup returns CDR1 DFQATT and CDR2 SNEGSKA (reference sequence). For the CDR3, the DNA is TGCAGTGCCACCAGGGGTGGTCAGCCCCAGCATTTT. This codes for CSATRGGQPQHF.

The rearrangement uses TRBV29-1 and TRBJ2-5; 13 nucleotides match TRBD2. V shed 6 bases and J 4 bases; nucleotides not matched to a gene: 8. The CDR3 covers 15 residues. CDR1 is SQVTM and CDR2 is ANQGSEA in the germline V gene. The CDR3 is CSVQLAGGRIETQYF. The CDR3, as DNA: TGCAGCGTCCAACTAGCGGGAGGGCGGATAGAGACCCAGTACTTC.

The sample holds a few counts of this clonotype. DNA of the CDR3: TGTGCCAGCAGTTTGGGACAAAGCTCCGAGCAGTTCTTC. It yields the protein CASSLGQSSEQFF. The gene calls are TRBV28 and TRBJ2-1, with D possibly TRBD1 on 6 matching bases. Between the trimmed V and J ends, which lost 3 bases and 10 bases, there was a span of 13 bases. CDR1 MDHEN and CDR2 SYDVKM come from the germline V gene. This CDR3 spans 13 amino acids.